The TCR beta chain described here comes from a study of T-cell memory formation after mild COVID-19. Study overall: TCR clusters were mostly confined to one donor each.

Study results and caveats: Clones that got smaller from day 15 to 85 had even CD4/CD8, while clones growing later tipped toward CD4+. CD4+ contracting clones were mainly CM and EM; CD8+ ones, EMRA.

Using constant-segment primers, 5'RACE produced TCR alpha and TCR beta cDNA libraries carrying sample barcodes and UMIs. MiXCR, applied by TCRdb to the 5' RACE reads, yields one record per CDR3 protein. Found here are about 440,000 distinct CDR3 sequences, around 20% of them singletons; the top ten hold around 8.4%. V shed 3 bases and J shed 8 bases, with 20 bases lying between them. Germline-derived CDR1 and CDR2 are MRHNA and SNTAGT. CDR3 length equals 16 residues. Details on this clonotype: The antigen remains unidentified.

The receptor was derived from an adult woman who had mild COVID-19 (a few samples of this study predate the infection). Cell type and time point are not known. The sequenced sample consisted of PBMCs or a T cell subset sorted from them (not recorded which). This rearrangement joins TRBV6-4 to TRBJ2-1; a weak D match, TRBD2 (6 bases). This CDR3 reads CASSEGRAGTAYEQFF. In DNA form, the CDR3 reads TGTGCCAGCAGTGAGGGGCGGGCGGGAACAGCCTATGAGCAGTTCTTC.